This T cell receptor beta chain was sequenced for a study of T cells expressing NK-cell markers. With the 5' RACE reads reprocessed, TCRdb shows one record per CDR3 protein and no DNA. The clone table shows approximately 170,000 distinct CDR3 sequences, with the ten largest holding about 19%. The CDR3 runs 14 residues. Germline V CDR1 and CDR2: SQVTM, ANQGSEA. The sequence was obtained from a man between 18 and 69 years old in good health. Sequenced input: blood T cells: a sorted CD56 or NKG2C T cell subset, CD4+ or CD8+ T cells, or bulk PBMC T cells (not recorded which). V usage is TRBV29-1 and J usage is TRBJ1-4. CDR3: CSVEIDVGNEKLFF.